This passage covers 24 T cell receptor beta chains from one sample sequenced in a study of glioma-infiltrating T cells. TCR alpha and beta CDR3 regions were amplified from RNA using iRepertoire nested multiplex PCR. TCRdb reprocessed the multiplex PCR reads with MiXCR, giving one entry per CDR3 protein. The sample consists of roughly 120,000 distinct CDR3 sequences, more than 20% of them appearing once. The specimen sequenced was glioma tissue, nonneoplastic brain tissue, or PBMCs (not recorded which). The source is a human donor with low-grade glioma or glioblastoma, undergoing nonglioma brain surgery, or in good health (not recorded which).

At least ten counts were recorded for this clonotype. The chain is built from TRBV4-3 and TRBJ1-2; possible D gene TRBD1, 5 bases. CDR3 length: 15 residues. V lost 4 bases, J lost 4 bases, and 16 bases lay in between. Germline lookup yields CDR1 LGHNA and CDR2 YSLEER. The CDR3 region is CASSPQTVSFYGYTF. CDR3 nucleotide sequence: TGCGCCAGCAGCCCCCAGACAGTGAGCTTCTATGGCTACACCTTC.

The table lists this clonotype with many counts. This sequence joins TRBV20-1 and TRBJ2-1; TRBD2 agrees at 13 bases. The CDR3 sequence is 12 residues long. CDR1 is DFQATT, CDR2 SNEGSKA, per germline (reference sequence). The CDR3 DNA follows: TGCAGGGGGACTAGCGGGACCAATGAGCAGTTCTTC. The encoded protein is CRGTSGTNEQFF.

This clonotype was detected many times. V is TRBV6-1 and J is TRBJ2-7, with D unresolved. The V end lost 5 bases, the J end lost 3 bases, and 17 bases lay between the germline ends. The V gene's germline CDR1 is MNHNS and CDR2 SASEGT. The CDR3 runs 15 residues. The CDR3 DNA follows: TGTGCCAGCAGTTATCGACGGCAGAAGATCTACGAGCAGTACTTC. Translated, it gives CASSYRRQKIYEQYF.

This clonotype appeared once. A much larger clone lies one base from this, so it may be a read error. The V gene is TRBV20-1, the J gene TRBJ2-1; TRBD2 matches at 13 bases. After removal of 2 bases from V and 8 bases from J, the junction contained 9 bases not matched to a gene. The CDR3 consists of 16 residues. Germline assignment: CDR1 DFQATT and CDR2 SNEGSKA (reference sequence). CDR3 in amino acids: CSARYRTSGSRYEQFF. The CDR3 nucleotides read TGCAGTGCTAGATATAGGACTAGCGGGAGTCGCTATGAGCAGTTCTTC.

Ten or more counts support this clonotype. The chain couples TRBV6-1 to TRBJ2-7, with a weak D call TRBD1 (5 bases). The CDR3 consists of 13 residues. V lost 5 bases and J 5 bases, leaving 13 bases between the germline ends. The germline V gene encodes CDR1 MNHNS and CDR2 SASEGT. The CDR3 DNA reads as TGTGCCAGCAGTCCCCGGACAAGCGACGAGCAGTACTTC. This gives the protein CASSPRTSDEQYF.

This clonotype showed up many times. The chain is built from TRBV7-9 and TRBJ2-3; D gene unclear. This CDR3 has 12 amino acids. Germline CDR1 and CDR2: SEHNR and FQNEAQ (reference sequence). The V and J ends lost 2 bases and 6 bases respectively, with 6 bases between them. In DNA, the CDR3 is TGTGCCAGCAGCTTAATGGAGGATACGCAGTATTTT. Translating it yields CASSLMEDTQYF.

This clonotype was seen ten or more times. The chain employs TRBV28 and TRBJ2-1; weak D call: TRBD1 (7 bases). The length of the CDR3 is 13 residues. CDR1 and CDR2 from the germline V gene are MDHEN and SYDVKM. Trimming shortened V by 6 bases and J by 12 bases, and 18 bases separated the two germline ends. CDR3 amino acids: CASSQPQGGAQFF. CDR3 DNA: TGTGCCAGCAGCCAACCCCAGGGGGGCGCGCAGTTCTTC.

This clonotype showed up just a few times. The chain carries TRBV11-2 and TRBJ2-7, with 10 nucleotides matching TRBD1. Germline V gene lookup returns CDR1 SGHAT and CDR2 FQNNGV. The CDR3 sequence is 15 residues long. J gave up 4 bases and V 3 bases, and 6 bases lay outside the gene matches. CDR3 nucleotide sequence: TGTGCCAGCAGCTTGGGGACAGGGGACCTTTACGAGCAGTACTTC. It specifies CASSLGTGDLYEQYF.

Regarding this clonotype: This may be a read error: a much more frequent sequence differs by one nucleotide. The rearrangement links TRBV5-1 to TRBJ2-7; 7 positions match TRBD1. CDR1 SGHRS and CDR2 YFSETQ come from the germline V gene. After removal of 5 bases from V and 4 bases from J, the junction contained 9 bases not matched to a gene. This CDR3 comprises 14 residues. In DNA, the CDR3 is TGCGCCAGCAGATTTCACACAGGGGCGTACGAGCAGTACTTC. It is translated as CASRFHTGAYEQYF.

At least ten counts were recorded for this clonotype. The V and J genes are TRBV6-1 and TRBJ2-3; D uncertain. V was cut by 7 bases and J by 1 base, with 6 bases left in between. CDR3 length equals 12 residues. Germline CDR1 MNHNS, CDR2 SASEGT. In DNA, the CDR3 is TGTGCCAGCAAATCGGGCACAGATACGCAGTATTTT. Its protein is CASKSGTDTQYF.

This clonotype was counted at least ten times. This chain connects TRBV4-3 to TRBJ2-1, with 7 bases identical to TRBD2. The V segment lost 3 bases and the J segment 9 bases; nucleotides outside the gene matches: 11. Germline V gives CDR1 LGHNA, CDR2 YSLEER. There are 15 residues in the CDR3. The CDR3 reads CASSHGGSTYGEQFF. CDR3 bases: TGCGCCAGCAGCCATGGCGGGAGTACCTATGGTGAGCAGTTCTTC.

This clonotype occurred once. With a much larger clone just one base away, this may be a read error. V gene TRBV24-1 combines with J gene TRBJ2-3; TRBD1 aligns across 7 bases. The germline V gene has CDR1 KGHDR and CDR2 SFDVKD. V lost 8 bases and J lost 2; bases outside the gene matches: 6. This CDR3 spans 14 amino acids. The CDR3 sequence is CATMCGQATDTQYF. The CDR3 nucleotides are TGTGCCACCATGTGCGGACAGGCCACAGATACGCAGTATTTT.

This chain links TRBV6-1 with TRBJ1-1, with 7 bases aligning to TRBD1. CDR1 is MNHNS and CDR2 is SASEGT in the germline V gene. V lost 6 bases and J lost 6; bases outside the gene matches: 7. This CDR3 is built from 13 residues. CDR3 amino acids: CASRSQGVAEAFF. The CDR3 coding sequence is TGTGCCAGCAGAAGTCAGGGGGTCGCTGAAGCTTTCTTT.

As regards this clonotype: An end of the junction differs from the germline gene, which may be a read error. The chain has TRBV19 and TRBJ2-7; D unclear. Germline V CDR1 and CDR2: LNHDA, SQIVND (reference sequence). The CDR3 consists of 14 residues. CDR3 coding DNA: TGTGCCAGTAGTATCCCGGGCCTCTCCTACGAGAAGTACTTC. Protein sequence: CASSIPGLSYEKYF.

This clonotype showed up many times. The J gene is TRBJ2-6, the V gene TRBV2; no reliable D call. The germline V gene encodes CDR1 SNHLY and CDR2 FYNNEI. CDR3 length: 13 amino acids. Trimming removed 6 bases at V and 0 bases at J, with 3 bases between. The CDR3 nucleotides are TGTGCCAGCAGGGTCTCTGGGGCCAACGTCCTGACTTTC. It yields the protein CASRVSGANVLTF. The full variable domain, rest sourced from reference TRBV2 and TRBJ2-6, is EPEVTQTPSHQVTQMGQEVILRCVPISNHLYFYWYRQILGQKVEFLVSFYNNEISEKSEIFDDQFSVERPDGSNFTLKIRSTKLEDSAMYFCASRVSGANVLTFGAGSRLTVL.

Comment on this clonotype: A read error may be the cause here, since a much bigger clone is one base away. V usage is TRBV19 and J usage is TRBJ2-7, with D perhaps matching TRBD1 or TRBD2 (5 bases each). Germline CDR1 is LNHDA and CDR2 is SQIVND (reference sequence). Deletions cut 8 bases from V and 0 bases from J, with 11 bases between. The CDR3 is 13 amino acids. In DNA, the CDR3 is TGTGCCAGTTCGGGGCGGCTCTCCTACGAGCAGTACTTC. It codes for CASSGRLSYEQYF.

This clonotype was detected many times. The chain carries TRBV6-2 or TRBV6-3 and TRBJ2-1; D ambiguous. V shed 0 bases and J shed 6 bases, with 9 bases lying between them. This CDR3 is built from 14 residues. The germline CDR1 and CDR2 sequences are MNHEY and SVGEGT. In DNA, the CDR3 is TGTGCCAGCAGTTACTCGGGCTTCGGCAATGAGCAGTTCTTC. It encodes CASSYSGFGNEQFF.

As to this clonotype: A clone one base away is much larger, so this may be a read error. The rearrangement uses TRBV7-9 and TRBJ1-2; weak D call: TRBD1 (5 bases). This CDR3 region has 13 residues. With 5 bases removed from V and 8 bases from J, the gap between germline ends came to 15 bases. In germline, CDR1 is SEHNR, CDR2 FQNEAQ (reference sequence). CDR3 amino acids: CASSLERGGGYTF. As DNA, the CDR3 is TGTGCCAGCAGCCTGGAGAGGGGAGGCGGCTACACCTTC.

This clonotype was counted only a few times. The rearrangement uses TRBV6-2 or TRBV6-3 and TRBJ1-1; D is undetermined. Germline lookup yields CDR1 MNHEY and CDR2 SVGEGT. The CDR3 consists of 13 residues. Trimming shortened V by 11 bases and J by 2 bases, and 15 bases separated the two germline ends. The CDR3 sequence: CAGRVQLNTEAFF. The CDR3 DNA reads TGTGCCGGGAGGGTGCAACTAAACACTGAAGCTTTCTTT.

The gene calls are TRBV6-2 or TRBV6-3 and TRBJ1-1, with a weak D call TRBD1 (5 bases). The germline CDR1 and CDR2 sequences are MNHEY and SVGEGT. Trimming removed 6 bases at V and 3 bases at J, with 11 bases between. This CDR3 contains 13 residues. The DNA for the CDR3 is TGTGCCAGCAGGCAGGGCAGGGACACTGAAGCTTTCTTT. Encoded protein: CASRQGRDTEAFF.

Concerning this clonotype: A much larger clone sits a single nucleotide away, making a read error possible. This sequence joins TRBV11-2 and TRBJ2-1, with 9 nucleotides matching TRBD2. CDR3 length: 15 residues. V lost 0 bases and J lost 9; bases outside the gene matches: 6. Germline V gene sequence: CDR1 SGHAT, CDR2 FQNNGV. CDR3 in amino acids: CASSLEGGRAAEQFF. The CDR3 coding sequence is TGTGCCAGCAGCTTAGAGGGCGGGAGGGCCGCTGAGCAGTTCTTC.

This clonotype was recorded many times. The V gene is TRBV28, the J gene TRBJ1-1; 9 bases fit TRBD1. V shed 2 bases, J shed 7 bases, and the junction held 8 bases outside the gene matches. CDR3 size: 15 residues. CDR1 is MDHEN, CDR2 SYDVKM, per germline. The CDR3 DNA sequence: TGTGCCAGCAGTTTAAAGGGACAGGGACTGGATGAAGCTTTCTTT. Protein: CASSLKGQGLDEAFF.

Turning to this clonotype: Its ends do not fully match the called genes, so a read error is possible. The chain is built from TRBV27 and TRBJ2-7; D might be TRBD2 (5 bases). This CDR3 comprises 14 residues. Germline CDR1 is MNHEY and CDR2 is SMNVEV (reference sequence). The chain's CDR3 is CARRFGGPRSAPSF. CDR3 bases: TGTGCCCGCCGTTTCGGCGGGCCTCGCTCCGCGCCGTCCTTC.

This clonotype was counted a few times. The V call is TRBV19, the J call TRBJ1-1, with D uncertain. Trimming left V 6 bases short and J 6 bases short, with 17 bases between. CDR1 LNHDA and CDR2 SQIVND come from the germline V gene (reference sequence). The CDR3 contains 14 residues. The CDR3 DNA reads TGTGCCAGTAGCCCAGACGGTTGGAGTTCTGAAGCTTTCTTT. This gives the protein CASSPDGWSSEAFF. The full variable domain, its missing parts supplied by reference TRBV19 and TRBJ1-1, is DGGITQSPKYLFRKEGQNVTLSCEQNLNHDAMYWYRQDPGQGLRLIYYSQIVNDFQKGDIAEGYSVSREKKESFPLTVTSAQKNPTAFYLCASSPDGWSSEAFFGQGTRLTVV.